This T cell receptor (beta chain) was sequenced in a study of molecular identifiers for immune sequencing clone quantification. This CDR3 has 14 residues. V was clipped by 4 bases and J by 8 bases; unmatched bases: 5. As for this clonotype: Antigen specificity is unknown.

Study-level findings and limits: Whereas clones above 20 RNA copies held under 1% of naive-cell molecules, they held over 97% of effector molecules.

Libraries of bulk TCR were made by previously described methods (with listed TCR primers). In TCRdb, the PCR reads were re-called with MiXCR into one record per CDR3 protein. The sample carries hundreds of thousands of distinct CDR3 sequences, about 20% recorded once. The receptor comes from a human donor in good health. Some libraries in this study had Jurkat cell RNA spiked in. Sequencing input: naive CD8+ T cells from blood, with Jurkat cell RNA spiked in. Indicated subset: FACS-sorted CD8+CD4-CCR7+CD45RA+ naive T cells. The rearrangement joins TRBV12-3 or TRBV12-4 to TRBJ2-1; the match to TRBD2 covers 10 bases. Here the CDR3 DNA reads TGTGCCAGCAGTTCCGGACTAGCGGATCATGAGCAGTTCTTC. Amino acids: CASSSGLADHEQFF.